Given below is one TCR beta chain in context. Its target is not known. These data come from a study of T cell responses to AZD1222 COVID-19 vaccine. This table comes from immunoSEQ multiplex PCR, and its TCRdb copy is limited to in-frame clones, with some not included. The sample lists nearly 110,000 clones, around 90% occurring once. Germline loops: CDR1 ENHRY, CDR2 SYGVKD. With 8 bases clipped from V and 10 bases from J, the junction kept 2 bases outside the gene matches. This CDR3 is built from 12 residues. Study-wide results and limits: Repertoires were obtained solely post-peak T cell response. The sample set comprised mostly white British donors with more females, and clonal diversity was possibly underestimated.

The genes are TRBV10-3 and TRBJ2-1; 13 nucleotides match TRBD2. Sequencing was performed on peripheral blood, taken on day 0 of AZD1222 vaccination. The clonotype comes from an adult in good health. CDR3 sequence (DNA): TGTGCCATCGGACTAGCGGGGGACGAGCAGTTCTTC. Translation gives CAIGLAGDEQFF.